A selection of T cell receptor beta chains follows, all from one sample in a study of shared clonotypes between healthy human individuals. Sequencing used immunoSEQ multiplex PCR; TCRdb keeps in-frame clones, though not all of them. The table shows about 2 million clones, with 85% to 95% occurring only once. Sequencing was performed on naive CD8+ T cells sorted from blood. These receptors were obtained from a man between 18 and 35 years old in good health. The CDR3 runs from the conserved cysteine through the conserved F or W. Each record gives: clone size, J gene, CDR3 length, V gene, D gene, CDR3 protein, CDR3 DNA. A D gene is named only where the DNA matches it firmly. The size of a clone is reported for some rows only, either as once, few or many, or as a class for expanded clones.

-,TRBJ2-7,15,TRBV11-2,-,CASSLGGAGSYEQYF,TGTGCCAGCAGCTTAGGAGGCGCTGGGTCCTACGAGCAGTACTTC
few,TRBJ1-2,15,TRBV4-1,-,CASSPSSGGGYGYTF,TGCGCCAGCAGCCCCTCGTCTGGGGGTGGGTATGGCTACACCTTC
-,TRBJ2-2,15,TRBV5-1,TRBD1,CASSWATGVTGELFF,TGCGCCAGCAGCTGGGCGACAGGGGTGACCGGGGAGCTGTTTTTT
-,TRBJ1-2,14,TRBV28,TRBD1,CASSFRQGLYGYTF,TGTGCCAGCAGTTTCCGACAGGGTCTCTATGGCTACACCTTC
-,TRBJ2-1,15,TRBV4-2,-,CASRTEESSYNEQFF,TGTGCCAGCAGGACGGAGGAAAGCTCCTACAATGAGCAGTTCTTC
-,TRBJ2-7,12,TRBV7-8,-,CASSLGPGEQYF,TGTGCCAGCAGCTTGGGGCCAGGGGAGCAGTACTTC
-,TRBJ2-7,15,TRBV15,TRBD1,CATSRDHDRGYEQYF,TGTGCCACCAGCAGAGATCACGACAGGGGCTACGAGCAGTACTTC
-,TRBJ2-3,17,TRBV7-9,-,CASSLGGEGQDTDTQYF,TGTGCCAGCAGCTTAGGGGGTGAGGGACAAGACACAGATACGCAGTATTTT
-,TRBJ2-7,13,TRBV13,TRBD1,CASSLDRAYEQYF,TGTGCCAGCAGCCTCGACAGGGCCTACGAGCAGTACTTC
-,TRBJ1-1,16,TRBV4-1,TRBD1,CASSQEGTGAVTEAFF,TGCGCCAGCAGCCAAGAAGGGACAGGGGCCGTCACTGAAGCTTTCTTT
-,TRBJ2-1,13,TRBV10-3,-,CATGRGPDNEQFF,TGTGCCACCGGCCGGGGTCCGGACAATGAGCAGTTCTTC
-,TRBJ2-7,12,TRBV11-2,-,CASSLDMGEQYF,TGTGCCAGCAGCTTAGATATGGGCGAGCAGTACTTC
-,TRBJ2-7,12,TRBV6-6,-,CASSYSRDEQYF,TGTGCCAGCAGTTACTCACGGGATGAGCAGTACTTC